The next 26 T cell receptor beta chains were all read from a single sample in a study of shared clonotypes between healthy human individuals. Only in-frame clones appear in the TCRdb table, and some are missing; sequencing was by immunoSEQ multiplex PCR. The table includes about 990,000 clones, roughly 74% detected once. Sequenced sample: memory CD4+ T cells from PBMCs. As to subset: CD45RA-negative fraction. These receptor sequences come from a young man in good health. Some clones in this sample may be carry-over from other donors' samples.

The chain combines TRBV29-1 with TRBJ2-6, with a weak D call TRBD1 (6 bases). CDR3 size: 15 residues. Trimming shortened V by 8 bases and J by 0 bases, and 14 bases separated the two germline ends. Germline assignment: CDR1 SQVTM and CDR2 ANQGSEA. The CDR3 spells CSLGQGSSGANVLTF. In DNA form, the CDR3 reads TGCAGCCTCGGCCAGGGGAGCTCTGGGGCCAACGTCCTGACTTTC.

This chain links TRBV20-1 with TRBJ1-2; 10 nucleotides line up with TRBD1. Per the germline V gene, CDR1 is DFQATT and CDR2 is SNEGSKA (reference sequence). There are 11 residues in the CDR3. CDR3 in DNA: TGCAGGGGACAGGGGCTGATTGGCTACACCTTC. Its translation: CRGQGLIGYTF.

This chain's CDR3 is CASSPPGGLAGLPEQFF. As DNA, the CDR3 is TGTGCCAGTAGCCCCCCCGGAGGGCTAGCGGGCCTCCCTGAGCAGTTCTTC. This chain uses TRBV19 with TRBJ2-1; 8 nucleotides match TRBD2. This CDR3 is 17 amino acids long. Germline assignment: CDR1 LNHDA and CDR2 SQIVND (reference sequence). J was trimmed by 9 bases and V by 6 bases; bases with no gene match: 19.

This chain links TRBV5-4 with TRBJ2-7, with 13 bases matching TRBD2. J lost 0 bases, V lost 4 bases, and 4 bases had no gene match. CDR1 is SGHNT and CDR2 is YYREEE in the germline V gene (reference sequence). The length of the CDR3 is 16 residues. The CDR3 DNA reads TGTGCCAGCAGCCGGACTAGCGGGAGTACCTCCTACGAGCAGTACTTC. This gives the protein CASSRTSGSTSYEQYF.

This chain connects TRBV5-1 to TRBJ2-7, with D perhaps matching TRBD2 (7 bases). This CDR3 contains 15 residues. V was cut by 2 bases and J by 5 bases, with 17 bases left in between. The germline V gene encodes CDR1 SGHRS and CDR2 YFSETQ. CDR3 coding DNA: TGCGCCAGCAGCTTTGGTGGGGGCGGGAGCGACGAGCAGTACTTC. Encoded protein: CASSFGGGGSDEQYF.

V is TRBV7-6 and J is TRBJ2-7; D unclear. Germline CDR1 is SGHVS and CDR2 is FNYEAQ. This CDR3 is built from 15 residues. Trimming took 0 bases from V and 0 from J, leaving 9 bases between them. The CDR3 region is CASSLAEGYSYEQYF. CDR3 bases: TGTGCCAGCAGCTTAGCGGAAGGTTACTCCTACGAGCAGTACTTC.

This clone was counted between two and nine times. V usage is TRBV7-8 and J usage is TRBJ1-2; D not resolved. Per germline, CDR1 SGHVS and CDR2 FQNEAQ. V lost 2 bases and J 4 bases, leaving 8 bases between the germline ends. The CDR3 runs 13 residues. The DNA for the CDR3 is TGTGCCAGCAGCTTACGATTCAGCTATGGCTACACCTTC. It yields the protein CASSLRFSYGYTF.

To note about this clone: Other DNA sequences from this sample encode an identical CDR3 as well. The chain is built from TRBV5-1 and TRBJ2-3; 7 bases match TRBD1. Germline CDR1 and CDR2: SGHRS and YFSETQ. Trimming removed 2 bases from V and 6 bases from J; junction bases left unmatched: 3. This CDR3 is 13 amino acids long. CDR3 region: CASSLQGSDTQYF. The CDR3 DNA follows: TGCGCCAGCAGCTTACAGGGGTCGGATACGCAGTATTTT.

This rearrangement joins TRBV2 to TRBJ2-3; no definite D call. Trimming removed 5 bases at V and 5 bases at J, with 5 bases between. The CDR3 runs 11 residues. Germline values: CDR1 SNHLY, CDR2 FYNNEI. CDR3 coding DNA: TGTGCCAGCAGTACCAAAGATACGCAGTATTTT. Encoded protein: CASSTKDTQYF. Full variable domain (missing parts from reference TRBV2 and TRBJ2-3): EPEVTQTPSHQVTQMGQEVILRCVPISNHLYFYWYRQILGQKVEFLVSFYNNEISEKSEIFDDQFSVERPDGSNFTLKIRSTKLEDSAMYFCASSTKDTQYFGPGTRLTVL.

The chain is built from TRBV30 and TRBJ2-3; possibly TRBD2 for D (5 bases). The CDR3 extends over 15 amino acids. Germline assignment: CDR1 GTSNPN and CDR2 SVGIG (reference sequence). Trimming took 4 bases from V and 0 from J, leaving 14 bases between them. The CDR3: CAWKPRALSTDTQYF. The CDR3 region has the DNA TGTGCCTGGAAACCGCGGGCGCTGAGCACAGATACGCAGTATTTT.

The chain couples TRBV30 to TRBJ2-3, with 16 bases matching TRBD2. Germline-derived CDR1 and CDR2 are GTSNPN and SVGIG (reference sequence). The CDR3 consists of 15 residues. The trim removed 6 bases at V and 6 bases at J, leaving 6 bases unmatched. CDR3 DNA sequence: TGTGCCTGCACCGGGACTAGCGGGAGGGGGGATACGCAGTATTTT. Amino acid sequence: CACTGTSGRGDTQYF.

CDR3 in amino acids: CASSPSGQIYNEQFF. The CDR3 nucleotides read TGCGCCAGCAGCCCCTCGGGACAAATTTACAATGAGCAGTTCTTC. This sequence joins TRBV4-1 and TRBJ2-1; maybe TRBD1 (6 bases). V gave up 4 bases and J gave up 4 bases, with 14 bases separating them. The CDR3 extends over 15 amino acids. CDR1 and CDR2 (germline): MGHRA, YSYEKL.

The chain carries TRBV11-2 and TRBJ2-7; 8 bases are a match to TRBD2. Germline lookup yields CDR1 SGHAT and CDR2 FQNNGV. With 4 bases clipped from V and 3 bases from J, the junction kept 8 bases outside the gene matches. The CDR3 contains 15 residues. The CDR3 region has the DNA TGTGCCAGCAGCTCCAAGCGGGAGAGATACTACGAGCAGTACTTC. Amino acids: CASSSKRERYYEQYF. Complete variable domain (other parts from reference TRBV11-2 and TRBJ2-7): EAGVAQSPRYKIIEKRQSVAFWCNPISGHATLYWYQQILGQGPKLLIQFQNNGVVDDSQLPKDRFSAERLKGVDSTLKIQPAKLEDSAVYLCASSSKRERYYEQYFGPGTRLTVT.

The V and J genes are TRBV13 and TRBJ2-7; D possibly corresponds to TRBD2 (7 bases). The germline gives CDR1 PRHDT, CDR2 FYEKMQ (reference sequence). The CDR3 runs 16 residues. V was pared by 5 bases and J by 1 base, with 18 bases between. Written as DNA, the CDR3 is TGTGCCAGCAGCACCCGAAGGGGGGGAAGGTCCTACGAGCAGTACTTC. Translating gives CASSTRRGGRSYEQYF.

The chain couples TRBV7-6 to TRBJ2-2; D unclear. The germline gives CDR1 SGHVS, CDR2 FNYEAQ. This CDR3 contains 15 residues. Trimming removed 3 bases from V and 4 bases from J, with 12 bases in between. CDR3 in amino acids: CASSFPRWVTGELFF. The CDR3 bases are TGTGCCAGCAGCTTTCCAAGGTGGGTCACCGGGGAGCTGTTTTTT.

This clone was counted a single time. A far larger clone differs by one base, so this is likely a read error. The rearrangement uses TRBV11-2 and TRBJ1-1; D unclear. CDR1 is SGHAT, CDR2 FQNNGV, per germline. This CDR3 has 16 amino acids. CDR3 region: CACSLEFGNLNTEAFF. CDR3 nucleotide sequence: TGTGCCTGCAGCTTAGAGTTCGGGAACTTGAACACTGAAGCTTTCTTT.

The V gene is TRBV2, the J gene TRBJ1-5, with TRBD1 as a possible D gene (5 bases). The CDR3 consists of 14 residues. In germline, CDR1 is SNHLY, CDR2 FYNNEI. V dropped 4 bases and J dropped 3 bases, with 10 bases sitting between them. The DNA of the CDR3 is TGTGCCAGCAGTGGACAGCCATTCAATCAGCCCCAGCATTTT. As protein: CASSGQPFNQPQHF.

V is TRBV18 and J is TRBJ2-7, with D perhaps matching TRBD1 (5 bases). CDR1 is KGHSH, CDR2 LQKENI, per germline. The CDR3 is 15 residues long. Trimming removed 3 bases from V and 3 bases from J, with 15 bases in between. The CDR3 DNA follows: TGTGCCAGCTCACCGCAAACAAAGGGGAACTACGAGCAGTACTTC. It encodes CASSPQTKGNYEQYF.

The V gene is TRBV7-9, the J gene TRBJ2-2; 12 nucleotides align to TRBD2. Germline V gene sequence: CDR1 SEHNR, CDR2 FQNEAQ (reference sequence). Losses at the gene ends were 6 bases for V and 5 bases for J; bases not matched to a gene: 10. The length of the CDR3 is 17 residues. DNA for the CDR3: TGTGCCAGCAGGCGCCAGACTAGCGGGAGAAGGACCGGGGAGCTGTTTTTT. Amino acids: CASRRQTSGRRTGELFF.

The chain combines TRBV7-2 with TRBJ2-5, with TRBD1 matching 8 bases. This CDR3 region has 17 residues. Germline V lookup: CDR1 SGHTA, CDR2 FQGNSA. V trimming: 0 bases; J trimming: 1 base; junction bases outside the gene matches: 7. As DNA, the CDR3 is TGTGCCAGCAGCTTAGCTCTGACAGGGGTTGGCCAAGAGACCCAGTACTTC. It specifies CASSLALTGVGQETQYF.

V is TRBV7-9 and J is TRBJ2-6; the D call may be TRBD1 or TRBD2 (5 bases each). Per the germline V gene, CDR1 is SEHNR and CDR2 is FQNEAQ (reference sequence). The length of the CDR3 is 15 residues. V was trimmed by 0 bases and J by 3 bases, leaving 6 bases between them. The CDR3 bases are TGTGCCAGCAGCTTAGCGGGGGTTGGGGCCAACGTCCTGACTTTC. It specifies CASSLAGVGANVLTF.

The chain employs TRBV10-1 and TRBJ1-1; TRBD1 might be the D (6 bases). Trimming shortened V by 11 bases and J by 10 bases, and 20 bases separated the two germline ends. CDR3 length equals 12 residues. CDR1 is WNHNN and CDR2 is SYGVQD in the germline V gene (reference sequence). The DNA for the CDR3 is TGCGCCGTCCTCCCCAATCAGGGGCGAGCTTTCTTT. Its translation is CAVLPNQGRAFF.

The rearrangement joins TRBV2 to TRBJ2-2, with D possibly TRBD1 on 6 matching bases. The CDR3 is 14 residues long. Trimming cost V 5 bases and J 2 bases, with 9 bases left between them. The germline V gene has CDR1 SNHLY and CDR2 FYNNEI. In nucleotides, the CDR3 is TGTGCCAGCAGTCGACAGGAAAACACCGGGGAGCTGTTTTTT. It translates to CASSRQENTGELFF.

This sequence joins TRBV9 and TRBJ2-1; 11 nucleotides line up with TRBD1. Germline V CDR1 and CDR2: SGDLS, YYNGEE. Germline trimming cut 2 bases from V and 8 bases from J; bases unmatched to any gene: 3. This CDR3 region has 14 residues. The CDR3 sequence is CASSVGQGAYEQFF. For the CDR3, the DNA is TGTGCCAGCAGCGTTGGACAGGGGGCCTATGAGCAGTTCTTC.

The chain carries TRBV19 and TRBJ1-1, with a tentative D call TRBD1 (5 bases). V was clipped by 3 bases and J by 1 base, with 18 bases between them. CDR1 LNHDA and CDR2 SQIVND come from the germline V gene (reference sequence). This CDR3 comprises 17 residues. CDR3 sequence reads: CASSIYWDPRRNTEAFF. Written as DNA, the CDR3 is TGTGCCAGTAGTATTTACTGGGACCCCAGGAGGAACACTGAAGCTTTCTTT.

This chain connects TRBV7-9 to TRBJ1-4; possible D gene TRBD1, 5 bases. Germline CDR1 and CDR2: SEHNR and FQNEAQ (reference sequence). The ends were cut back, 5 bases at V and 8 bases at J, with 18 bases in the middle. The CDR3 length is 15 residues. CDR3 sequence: CASSVKGTGGEKLFF. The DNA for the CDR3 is TGTGCCAGCAGCGTAAAAGGGACCGGAGGGGAAAAACTGTTTTTT.